This record covers a single T cell receptor beta chain. How the authors handled the data: Amplification of reference gene primers was used by the study to estimate nucleated cell counts. Profiled with immunoSEQ multiplex PCR; TCRdb holds only in-frame clones, not every one. The V and J calls and clone size are taken from that table; D and trimming were inferred from the DNA. Here the sample spans about 400,000 clones, about 90% being singletons. This sample was included in a study of blood T cell repertoires in COVID-19. Per germline, CDR1 SGDLS and CDR2 YYNGEE. V shed 4 bases and J 3 bases; nucleotides not matched to a gene: 3. This CDR3 has 13 amino acids.

Specimen: PBMCs or T cells enriched from blood (not recorded which). The receptor comes from a woman in her 30s who had recovered from COVID-19. The chain carries TRBV9 and TRBJ1-1; TRBD1 agrees at 7 bases. The CDR3 loop reads CASSYTGDTEAFF. The CDR3 DNA reads TGTGCCAGCAGCTACACAGGGGACACTGAAGCTTTCTTT. Full variable domain (rest looked up from reference TRBV9 and TRBJ1-1): DSGVTQTPKHLITATGQRVTLRCSPRSGDLSVYWYQQSLDQGLQFLIQYYNGEERAKGNILERFSAQQFPDLHSELNLSSLELGDSALYFCASSYTGDTEAFFGQGTRLTVV.